This T cell receptor (beta chain) was identified during a study of blood T cell repertoires in COVID-19. About this clone: Compared with germline, one end of the junction differs, possibly owing to a read error.

Repertoires were generated with immunoSEQ multiplex PCR, while TCRdb's copy carries only in-frame clones and drops some. The sample consists of about 14,000 clones, approximately 88% of them appearing once. Sample: peripheral blood. The TCR sequence derives from a human donor with active COVID-19. The donor label of this sample is uncertain.

The CDR3 protein is CASSLARYVRDEQYF. The CDR3 bases are TGTGCTAGCAGCTTAGCGCGATATGTTCGGGACGAGCAGTACTTC. The chain is built from TRBV7-7 and TRBJ2-7; possibly TRBD2 for D (5 bases). Germline values: CDR1 SSHAT, CDR2 FNYEAQ (reference sequence). CDR3 length equals 15 residues.